These T cell receptor beta chains were read from a single sample in a study of T cell responses to AZD1222 COVID-19 vaccine. The data were produced by immunoSEQ multiplex PCR, yet TCRdb's version contains in-frame clones alone and is incomplete. The table shows roughly 200,000 clones, with 85% to 95% occurring only once. The sequences come from peripheral blood, collected 28 days after the second dose of the MenACWY control vaccine. The receptors originated from an adult who received the MenACWY meningococcal vaccine as a control. CDR3s include the opening cysteine and the closing phenylalanine or tryptophan. Each record gives: V gene, D gene, clone size, J gene, CDR3 DNA, CDR3 protein. D genes are given only for firm matches. Size is omitted from some rows. Given values are once, few, many or a class for expanded clones.

TRBV5-4	-	-	TRBJ2-1	TGTGCCAGCAGCCAACCGGGACGGACCTACAATGAGCAGTTCTTC	CASSQPGRTYNEQFF
TRBV19	TRBD1	-	TRBJ1-4	TGTGCCAGTATTGGGACAGGGGGCGGAACTAATGAAAAACTGTTTTTT	CASIGTGGGTNEKLFF
TRBV12-3/TRBV12-4	-	-	TRBJ1-1	TGTGCCAGCAGTTTTAGCACTGAAGCTTTCTTT	CASSFSTEAFF
TRBV5-5	-	-	TRBJ2-7	TGTGCCAGCAGCCCCTACACCCAGGGGGGATTCTCCTACGAGCAGTACTTC	CASSPYTQGGFSYEQYF
TRBV7-9	-	-	TRBJ1-1	TGTGCCAGCAGCTACTTGAGGGGAGGGAACACTGAAGCTTTCTTT	CASSYLRGGNTEAFF
TRBV21-1	-	-	TRBJ1-6	TGTGCCAGCAGCAAATCAGCCAGCGATAATTCACCCCTCCACTTT	CASSKSASDNSPLHF
TRBV6-5	-	-	TRBJ2-1	TGTGCCAGCAGTTCGCCCAGAAACAATGAGCAGTTCTTC	CASSSPRNNEQFF
TRBV5-1	-	-	TRBJ2-7	TGCGCCAGCAGCTTGAACTCGGGCAGAGCCTACGAGCAGTACTTC	CASSLNSGRAYEQYF
TRBV10-3	-	-	TRBJ2-5	TGTGCCATCGGTAACGGAGAGACCCAGTACTTC	CAIGNGETQYF
TRBV18	-	-	TRBJ2-1	TGTGCCAGCTCACCCCCCGTTTCCGCTGTTGTCTTC	CASSPPVSAVVF
TRBV4-3	-	-	TRBJ1-4	TGCGCCAGCAGCCAAGAGTTGGGAACTAATGAAAAACTGTTTTTT	CASSQELGTNEKLFF
TRBV19	-	few	TRBJ2-7	TGTGCCAGTAGTATCGATGTAGGGGTGTACGAGCAGTACTTC	CASSIDVGVYEQYF
TRBV6-5	-	-	TRBJ1-4	TGTGCCAGCAGTTACGGCGGGGCGGCTAATGAAAAACTGTTTTTT	CASSYGGAANEKLFF
TRBV7-9	TRBD2	-	TRBJ2-3	TGTGCCAGCAGCCCCCGACTAGCGGGGGGGCATCGGGTGGCAGATACGCAGTATTTT	CASSPRLAGGHRVADTQYF
TRBV3-1/TRBV3-2	-	-	TRBJ2-5	TGTGCCAGCAGCCAAGGAGGAACGTACCAAGAGACCCAGTACTTC	CASSQGGTYQETQYF
TRBV11-3	-	-	TRBJ1-6	TGTGCCAGCAGCTTAGTTTTTTGGGGGAAGGGTTCACCCCTCCACTTT	CASSLVFWGKGSPLHF
TRBV3-1/TRBV3-2	TRBD2	-	TRBJ2-1	TGTGCCAGCAGCCGTCCGGGACTAGCGTACAATGAGCAGTTCTTC	CASSRPGLAYNEQFF
TRBV2	-	-	TRBJ2-2	TGTGCCAGCAGTCTCAGGCGGTCCCGGGAGCTGTTTTTT	CASSLRRSRELFF
TRBV28	-	-	TRBJ2-1	TGTGCCAGCATCAGGGCGGCGGCGAATGAGCAGTTCTTC	CASIRAAANEQFF
TRBV5-6	-	-	TRBJ2-1	TGTGCCAGCAGCAGCTACAATGAGCAGTTCTTC	CASSSYNEQFF
TRBV20-1	-	-	TRBJ2-3	TGCAGTGCTCCGGTTTATGATACGCAGTATTTT	CSAPVYDTQYF
TRBV3-1/TRBV3-2	TRBD1	-	TRBJ2-2	TGTGCCAGCAGCCAAGTCGGGACAGGGTCTCTCGGGGAGCTGTTTTTT	CASSQVGTGSLGELFF
TRBV9	-	-	TRBJ1-1	TGTGCCAGCAGCGTAGGGGCTGTGGGGGCTGAAGCTTTCTTT	CASSVGAVGAEAFF
TRBV16	TRBD1	-	TRBJ1-6	TGTGCCAGCAGCCGGGACAGATATAATTCACCCCTCCACTTT	CASSRDRYNSPLHF
TRBV5-5	-	-	TRBJ1-3	TGTGCCAGCAGCTTGGGGGCGGCGGGTGGAAACACCATATATTTT	CASSLGAAGGNTIYF
TRBV11-2	-	-	TRBJ1-4	TGTGCCAGCAGCTCGGGACTTAATGAAAAACTGTTTTTT	CASSSGLNEKLFF
TRBV30	TRBD1	-	TRBJ1-1	TGTGCCTGGAGAATATACAGGGGGCGGAACACTGAAGCTTTCTTT	CAWRIYRGRNTEAFF
TRBV6-2/TRBV6-3	-	-	TRBJ1-2	TGTGCCAGCAGTCAAACAGGGCTTCAGATCTACACCTTC	CASSQTGLQIYTF
TRBV3-1/TRBV3-2	TRBD1	-	TRBJ1-4	TGTGCCAGCAGCCTCCGACAGGGTGAAAAACTGTTTTTT	CASSLRQGEKLFF
TRBV5-1	-	once	TRBJ2-3	TGCGCCAGCAGCACCCAAGGCACAGATACGCAGTATTTT	CASSTQGTDTQYF
TRBV2	-	-	TRBJ1-1	TGTGCCAGCAGGGCGACGGGGAGATTGAACACTGAAGCTTTCTTT	CASRATGRLNTEAFF